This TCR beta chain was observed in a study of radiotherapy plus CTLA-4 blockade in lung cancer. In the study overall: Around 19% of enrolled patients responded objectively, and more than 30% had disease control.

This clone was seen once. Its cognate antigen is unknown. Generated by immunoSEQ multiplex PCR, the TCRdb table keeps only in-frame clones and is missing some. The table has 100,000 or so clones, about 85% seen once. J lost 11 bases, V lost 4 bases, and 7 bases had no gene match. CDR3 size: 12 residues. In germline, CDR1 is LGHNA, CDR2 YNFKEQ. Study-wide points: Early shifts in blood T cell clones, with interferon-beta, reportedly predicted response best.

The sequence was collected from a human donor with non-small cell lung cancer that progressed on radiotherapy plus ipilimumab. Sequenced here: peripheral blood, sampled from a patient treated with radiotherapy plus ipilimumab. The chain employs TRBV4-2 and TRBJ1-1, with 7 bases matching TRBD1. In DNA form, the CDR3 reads TGTGCCAGCAGCCCCGGACAGGAGAGGGCTTTCTTT. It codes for CASSPGQERAFF.